What follows describes a single T cell receptor (beta chain). Its antigen remains undetermined. No base-level quality is on record; no much larger clone is a single base apart. Preparation of the library involved the immunoSEQ multiplex PCR assay. TCRdb re-hosts the immuneACCESS table, in-frame sequences only. Its copies lack some clones; in the studies checked, an unresolved V gene accounts for under half of them, and the cause for the rest is not known. This sample lists some 120,000 clones; roughly 90% were detected once. The top ten hold more than 2% of the sample. This specimen comes from a study of control samples from healthy donors and cancer patients (dated by TCRdb to about 2020). V is cut back by 11 bases and J by 8 bases, with 12 bases in the junction unmatched. From the cysteine up to the phenylalanine, the CDR3 has a length of 13 residues. The CDR3 DNA has 39 bases and is translated from base 1. According to the germline V gene, CDR1 reads SNHLY and CDR2 reads FYNNEI.

The rearranged segments are TRBV2 and TRBJ1-2; 9 central nucleotides agree with TRBD1. Specimen: blood. This clonotype was obtained from a man aged 18 to 35 in good health. CDR3 loop: CAREDRGDLGYTF. The sequenced DNA: TGTGCCCGCGAGGACAGGGGCGACTTGGGCTACACCTTC. Reference TRBV2 and TRBJ1-2 proteins supply the regions before and after the CDR3; the full variable domain is: EPEVTQTPSHQVTQMGQEVILRCVPISNHLYFYWYRQILGQKVEFLVSFYNNEISEKSEIFDDQFSVERPDGSNFTLKIRSTKLEDSAMYFCAREDRGDLGYTFGSGTRLTVV.